The 8 T cell receptor beta chains listed next were all sequenced from one sample in a study of Ad26.COV2.S vaccination and SARS-CoV-2 variants. Documented treatment: 15 to 20 received Ad26.COV2.S at low or high dose, single or two shots; about 5 received placebo; per-sample allocation not given. Sample collection was performed on day 63 after the first vaccine or placebo injection. Libraries were prepared by immunoSEQ multiplex PCR; TCRdb keeps only in-frame clonotypes and omits some of them. This sample carries fewer than 500,000 clones, roughly nine tenths of them seen once, and the ten largest clones take 2.5% to 3%. The source was peripheral blood, collected in a trial of Ad26.COV2.S vaccine versus placebo. These receptors were taken from a person aged 18 to 65 who received the Ad26.COV2.S COVID-19 vaccine or a placebo.

This rearrangement joins TRBV21-1 to TRBJ2-3. TRBV21-1 is labeled a pseudogene. There are 19 residues in the CDR3. CDR3 region: CASSTHPQGVVSSTDTQYF. In DNA form, the CDR3 reads TGTGCCAGCAGCACACACCCCCAAGGCGTAGTGTCTAGCACAGATACGCAGTATTTT.

Points on this clone: Other DNA sequences in the sample encode the same CDR3. The J gene is TRBJ2-3, the V gene TRBV28; 9 nucleotides align to TRBD2. Unmatched junction bases numbered 4, after V lost 6 bases and J lost 0 bases. The CDR3 has 15 amino acids. In germline, CDR1 is MDHEN, CDR2 SYDVKM. The CDR3 DNA reads as TGTGCCAGCAGGGCGGGGGGGGCTAGCACAGATACGCAGTATTTT. This codes for CASRAGGASTDTQYF.

The genes are TRBV20-1 and TRBJ2-1, with D uncertain. From germline, CDR1 is DFQATT and CDR2 SNEGSKA (reference sequence). The CDR3 contains 16 residues. Trimming left V 3 bases short and J 7 bases short, with 22 bases between. As DNA, the CDR3 is TGCAGTGCTAGTCGTCTGAGTCCTCCTCCCGGGAATGAGCAGTTCTTC. Amino acid sequence: CSASRLSPPPGNEQFF.

This chain links TRBV28 with TRBJ1-3; no clear D gene. Trimming stripped 3 bases from V and 0 bases from J, with 6 bases between. Germline V gene data show CDR1 as MDHEN and CDR2 as SYDVKM. The CDR3 length is 14 residues. This CDR3 is CASSFTPSGNTIYF. The CDR3 DNA is TGTGCCAGCAGTTTTACGCCCTCTGGAAACACCATATATTTT.

This rearrangement joins TRBV18 to TRBJ2-1, with D perhaps being TRBD1 or TRBD2 (5 bases each). V shed 4 bases and J shed 0 bases, with 13 bases lying between them. Per the germline V gene, CDR1 is KGHSH and CDR2 is LQKENI. This CDR3 has 16 amino acids. This CDR3 is CASSLPWGSSYNEQFF. For the CDR3, the DNA is TGTGCCAGCTCACTTCCCTGGGGGAGCTCCTACAATGAGCAGTTCTTC.

The chain is built from TRBV7-9 and TRBJ2-5; D gene ambiguous. The germline gives CDR1 SEHNR, CDR2 FQNEAQ (reference sequence). This CDR3 is built from 13 residues. The V end lost 3 bases, the J end lost 5 bases, and 10 bases lay between the germline ends. CDR3 sequence reads: CASSFGGAETQYF. The CDR3 nucleotides are TGTGCCAGCAGCTTCGGCGGAGCGGAGACCCAGTACTTC. The full variable domain, in which reference TRBV7-9 and TRBJ2-5 provide the parts outside the CDR3, is DTGVSQNPRHKITKRGQNVTFRCDPISEHNRLYWYRQTLGQGPEFLTYFQNEAQLEKSRLLSDRFSAERPKGSFSTLEIQRTEQGDSAMYLCASSFGGAETQYFGPGTRLLVL.

This sequence joins TRBV7-2 and TRBJ1-4, with D perhaps matching TRBD1 (5 bases). The CDR3 covers 13 residues. Germline CDR1 SGHTA, CDR2 FQGNSA. The V end was cut by 4 bases, the J end by 11 bases, with 14 bases between. The CDR3 reads CASSSLGGTKLFF. Written as DNA, the CDR3 is TGTGCCAGCAGCTCACTCGGCGGGACGAAACTGTTTTTT.

This chain uses TRBV25-1 with TRBJ2-3; D is ambiguous. Per germline, CDR1 MGHDK and CDR2 SYGVNS. This CDR3 comprises 13 residues. V gave up 9 bases and J gave up 0 bases, with 10 bases separating them. CDR3 sequence (DNA): TGTGCCAGTAGTCTACCTAGCACAGATACGCAGTATTTT. This codes for CASSLPSTDTQYF. The complete variable domain, with remaining parts taken from reference TRBV25-1 and TRBJ2-3, reads EADIYQTPRYLVIGTGKKITLECSQTMGHDKMYWYQQDPGMELHLIHYSYGVNSTEKGDLSSESTVSRIRTEHFPLTLESARPSHTSQYLCASSLPSTDTQYFGPGTRLTVL.